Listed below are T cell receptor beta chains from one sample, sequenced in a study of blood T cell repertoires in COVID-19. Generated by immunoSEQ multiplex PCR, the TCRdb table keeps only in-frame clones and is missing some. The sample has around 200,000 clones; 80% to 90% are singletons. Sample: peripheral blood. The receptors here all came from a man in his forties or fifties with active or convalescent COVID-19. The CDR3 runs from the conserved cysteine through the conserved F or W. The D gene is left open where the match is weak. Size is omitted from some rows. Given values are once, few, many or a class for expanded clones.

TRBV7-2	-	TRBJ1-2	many	CASSLRDTLYGYTF
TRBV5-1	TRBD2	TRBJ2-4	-	CASSLRAGTSVAKNIQYF
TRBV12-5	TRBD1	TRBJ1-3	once	CASGLENRGYPGNTIYF
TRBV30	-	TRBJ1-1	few	CAWISRVNTEAFF
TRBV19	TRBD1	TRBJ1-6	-	CASSSDRRDNSPLHF
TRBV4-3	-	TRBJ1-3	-	CASSQETGAGNTIYF
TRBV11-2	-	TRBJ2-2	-	CASSLEGLAGDTGELFF
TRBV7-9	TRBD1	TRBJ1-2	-	CASSSTQTGDYGYTF
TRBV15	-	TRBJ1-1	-	CATSRESQLNTEAFF
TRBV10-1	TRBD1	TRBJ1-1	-	CASSEGRDSLNTEAFF
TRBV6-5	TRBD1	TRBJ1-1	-	CASSRTGVNTEAFF
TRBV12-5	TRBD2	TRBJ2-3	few	CASGLDMTSGVPDTQYF